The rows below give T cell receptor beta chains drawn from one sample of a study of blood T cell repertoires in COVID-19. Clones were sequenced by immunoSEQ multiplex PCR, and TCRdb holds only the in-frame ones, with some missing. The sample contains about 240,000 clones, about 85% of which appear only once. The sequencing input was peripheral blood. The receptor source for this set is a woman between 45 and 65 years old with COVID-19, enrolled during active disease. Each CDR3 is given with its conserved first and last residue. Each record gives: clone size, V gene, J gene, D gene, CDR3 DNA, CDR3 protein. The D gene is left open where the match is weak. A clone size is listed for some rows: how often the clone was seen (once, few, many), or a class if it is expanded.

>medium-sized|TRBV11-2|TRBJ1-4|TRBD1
TGTGCCAGCAGCCAACAGGGGACAATTGAAAAACTGTTTTTT
CASSQQGTIEKLFF
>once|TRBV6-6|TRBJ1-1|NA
TGTGCCAGCAGTTTCGGGACAATACAGAACACTGAAGCTTTCTTT
CASSFGTIQNTEAFF
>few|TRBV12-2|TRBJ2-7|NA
TGTGCAAGTCGCTTCGACATAGCGACCTACGAGCAGTACTTC
CASRFDIATYEQYF
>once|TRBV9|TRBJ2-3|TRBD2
TGTGCCAGCAGCGTTTTTACGGGGGGGTCCCGCACAGATACGCAGTATTTT
CASSVFTGGSRTDTQYF
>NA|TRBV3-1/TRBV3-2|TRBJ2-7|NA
TGTGCCAGCAGCCCAGCGGCGTTGAGCTCCTACGAGCAGTACTTC
CASSPAALSSYEQYF
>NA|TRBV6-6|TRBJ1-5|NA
TGTGCCAGCAGTCCAGGGGCAAATCAGCCCCAGCATTTT
CASSPGANQPQHF
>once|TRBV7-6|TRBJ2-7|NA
TGTGCCAGCAGCGTGCAAGGAGGGCAGGGTTACGAGCAGTACTTC
CASSVQGGQGYEQYF
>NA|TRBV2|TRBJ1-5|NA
TGTGCCAGCAGTGAAGGAGGGTTCTTGAATCAGCCCCAGCATTTT
CASSEGGFLNQPQHF
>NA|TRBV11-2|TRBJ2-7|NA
TGTGCCAGCAGCTTAAATACGGGGGGCGGGGAAGAGCAGTACTTC
CASSLNTGGGEEQYF
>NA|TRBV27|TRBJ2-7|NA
TGTGCCAGCAGTCTGACTAGCTCCTACGAGCAGTACTTC
CASSLTSSYEQYF
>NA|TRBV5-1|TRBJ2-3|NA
TGCGCCAGCAGCTTAGAAGGAGGGTCCGATACGCAGTATTTT
CASSLEGGSDTQYF
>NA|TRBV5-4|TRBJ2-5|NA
TGTGCCACCGAAACTAAGAACCAAGAGACCCAGTACTTC
CATETKNQETQYF
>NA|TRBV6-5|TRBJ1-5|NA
TGTGCCAGCATTCCACAGAGCAATCAGCCCCAGCATTTT
CASIPQSNQPQHF
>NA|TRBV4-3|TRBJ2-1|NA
TGCGCCAGCAGCCACGACAGAAATGAGCAGTTCTTC
CASSHDRNEQFF
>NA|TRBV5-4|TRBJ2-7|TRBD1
TGTGCCAGCAGCGCTTTTGGACAGGGGGTCGAGCAGTACTTC
CASSAFGQGVEQYF
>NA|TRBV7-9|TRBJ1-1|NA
TGTGCCAGCAGCTTAGCTTCCCCGGCCGGGTACGCTGAAGCTTTCTTT
CASSLASPAGYAEAFF
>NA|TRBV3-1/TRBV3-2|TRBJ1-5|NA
TGTGCCAGCAGCCCCCGGTTTTATAGCAATCAGCCCCAGCATTTT
CASSPRFYSNQPQHF